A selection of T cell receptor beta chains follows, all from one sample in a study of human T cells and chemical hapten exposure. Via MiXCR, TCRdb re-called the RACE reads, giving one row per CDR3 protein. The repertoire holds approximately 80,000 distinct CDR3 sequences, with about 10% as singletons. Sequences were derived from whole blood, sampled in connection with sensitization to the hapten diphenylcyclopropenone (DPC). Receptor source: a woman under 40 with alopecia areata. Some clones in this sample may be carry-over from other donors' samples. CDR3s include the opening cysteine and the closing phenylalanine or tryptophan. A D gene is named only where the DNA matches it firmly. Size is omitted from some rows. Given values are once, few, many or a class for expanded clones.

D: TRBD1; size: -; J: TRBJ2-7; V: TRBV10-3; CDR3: CAISGRDRDFYEQYF; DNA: TGTGCCATTTCCGGCCGGGACAGGGACTTCTACGAGCAGTACTTC
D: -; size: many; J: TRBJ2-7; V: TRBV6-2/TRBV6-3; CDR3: CASSYGTGYEQYF; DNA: TGTGCCAGCAGTTACGGTACAGGCTACGAGCAGTACTTC
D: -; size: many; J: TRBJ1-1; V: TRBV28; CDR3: CASSLNRNTEAFF; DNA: TGTGCCAGCAGTTTAAACAGGAACACTGAAGCTTTCTTT
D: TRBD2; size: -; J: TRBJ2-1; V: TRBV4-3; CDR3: CASSQVGELAGVSYNEQFF; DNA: TGCGCCAGCAGCCAAGTGGGTGAACTAGCGGGAGTCTCCTACAATGAGCAGTTCTTC
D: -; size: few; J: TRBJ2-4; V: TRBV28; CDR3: CASSLALPQNIQYF; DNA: TGTGCCAGCAGTTTAGCCCTCCCCCAAAACATTCAGTACTTC
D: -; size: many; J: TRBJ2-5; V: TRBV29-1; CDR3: CSVFYLRGLQETQYF; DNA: TGCAGCGTCTTCTATTTAAGGGGATTACAAGAGACCCAGTACTTC
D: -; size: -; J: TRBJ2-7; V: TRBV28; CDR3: CASSNTYEQYF; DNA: TGTGCCAGCAGCAATACCTACGAGCAGTACTTC
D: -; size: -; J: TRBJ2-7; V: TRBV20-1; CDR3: CSARAPPAGHEQYF; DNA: TGCAGTGCTAGAGCGCCCCCGGCAGGGCATGAGCAGTACTTC
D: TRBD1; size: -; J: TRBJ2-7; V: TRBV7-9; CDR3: CASSHLRQGPGYEQYF; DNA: TGTGCCAGCAGCCACCTGCGACAGGGCCCTGGCTACGAGCAGTACTTC
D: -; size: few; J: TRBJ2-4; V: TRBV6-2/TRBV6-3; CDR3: CASSIPNNIQYF; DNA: TGTGCCAGCAGCATTCCCAACAACATTCAGTACTTC
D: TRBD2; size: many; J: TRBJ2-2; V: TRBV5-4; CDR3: CASSRTSGTNTGELFF; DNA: TGTGCCAGCAGCCGGACTAGCGGAACGAACACCGGGGAGCTGTTTTTT
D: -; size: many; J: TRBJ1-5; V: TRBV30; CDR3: CAWSVAAQPQHF; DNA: TGTGCCTGGAGTGTCGCGGCTCAGCCCCAGCATTTT
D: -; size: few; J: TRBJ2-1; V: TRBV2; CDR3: CASSEYGLSTTYNEQFF; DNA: TGTGCCAGCAGTGAATATGGGCTCTCAACGACCTACAATGAGCAGTTCTTC
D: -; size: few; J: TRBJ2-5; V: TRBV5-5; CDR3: CASSLLGYQETQYF; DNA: TGTGCCAGCAGCCTGCTTGGGTACCAAGAGACCCAGTACTTC
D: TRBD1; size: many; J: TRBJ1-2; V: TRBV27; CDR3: CASSLTGGELYGYTF; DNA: TGTGCCAGCAGCCTCACAGGGGGCGAACTCTATGGCTACACCTTC
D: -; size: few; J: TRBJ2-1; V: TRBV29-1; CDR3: CSVKPGGEQFF; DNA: TGCAGCGTTAAGCCGGGCGGTGAGCAGTTCTTC
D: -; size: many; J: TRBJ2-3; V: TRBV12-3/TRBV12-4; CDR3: CASSPVGGTTDTQYF; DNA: TGTGCCAGCAGTCCCGTGGGGGGAACCACAGATACGCAGTATTTT
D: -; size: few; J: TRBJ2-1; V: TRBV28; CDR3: CASSSRVREQFF; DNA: TGTGCCAGCAGTTCCAGGGTCCGGGAGCAGTTCTTC
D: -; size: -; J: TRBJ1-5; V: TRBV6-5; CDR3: CASSSPGSNQPQHF; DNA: TGTGCCAGCAGTTCCCCGGGGAGCAATCAGCCCCAGCATTTT
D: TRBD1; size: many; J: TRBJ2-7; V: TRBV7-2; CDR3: CASSFGTGYEQYF; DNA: TGTGCCAGCAGCTTCGGGACAGGCTACGAGCAGTACTTC
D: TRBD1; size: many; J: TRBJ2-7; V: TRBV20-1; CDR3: CSASDRAYEQYF; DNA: TGCAGTGCTTCCGACAGGGCCTACGAGCAGTACTTC
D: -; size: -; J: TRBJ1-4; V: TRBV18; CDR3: CASSPRAEEKLFF; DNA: TGTGCCAGCTCACCGCGGGCAGAAGAAAAACTGTTTTTT
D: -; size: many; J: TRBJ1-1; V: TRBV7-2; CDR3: CASSLGQGRPAFF; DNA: TGTGCCAGCAGCTTAGGGCAGGGGAGGCCTGCTTTCTTT
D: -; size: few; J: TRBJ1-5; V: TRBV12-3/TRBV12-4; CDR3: CASSVGETSNQPQHF; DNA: TGTGCCAGCAGTGTGGGAGAGACTAGCAATCAGCCCCAGCATTTT
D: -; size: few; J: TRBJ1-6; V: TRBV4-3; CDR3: CASSQRGGSLLHF; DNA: TGCGCCAGCAGCCAAAGGGGAGGATCACTCCTCCACTTT
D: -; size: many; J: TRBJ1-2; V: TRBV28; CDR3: CASSVTGSNYGYTF; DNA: TGTGCCAGCAGTGTAACAGGGTCTAACTATGGCTACACCTTC
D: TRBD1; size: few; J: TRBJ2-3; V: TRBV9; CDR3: CASSVRTGRNTQYF; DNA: TGTGCCAGCAGCGTGCGGACAGGGCGGAATACGCAGTATTTT
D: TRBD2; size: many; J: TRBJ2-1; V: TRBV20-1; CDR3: CSARVGGKPYNEQFF; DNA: TGCAGTGCTAGAGTCGGGGGGAAGCCCTACAATGAGCAGTTCTTC
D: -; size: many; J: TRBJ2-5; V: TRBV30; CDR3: CAWSVGGLETQYF; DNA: TGTGCCTGGAGTGTAGGTGGGCTAGAGACCCAGTACTTC
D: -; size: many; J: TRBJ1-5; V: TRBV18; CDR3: CASSPAPGQPQHF; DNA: TGTGCCAGCTCACCAGCTCCGGGACAGCCCCAGCATTTT
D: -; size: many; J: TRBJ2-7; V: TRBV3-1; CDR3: CASSQAGNSYEQYF; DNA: TGTGCCAGCAGCCAGGCAGGAAACTCCTACGAGCAGTACTTC
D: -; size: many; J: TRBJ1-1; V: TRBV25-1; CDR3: CASTRRGSMNTEAFF; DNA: TGTGCCAGCACTCGAAGGGGTTCAATGAACACTGAAGCTTTCTTT
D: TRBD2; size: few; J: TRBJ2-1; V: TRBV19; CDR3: CASSHGGKTYNEQFF; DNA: TGTGCCAGTAGCCACGGGGGGAAGACATACAATGAGCAGTTCTTC
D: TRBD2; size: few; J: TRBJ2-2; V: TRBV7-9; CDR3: CASSSPSGSNTGELFF; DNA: TGTGCCAGCAGCTCTCCTAGCGGGAGTAACACCGGGGAGCTGTTTTTT
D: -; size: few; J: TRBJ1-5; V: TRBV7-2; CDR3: CASSLGGTNNQPQHF; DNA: TGTGCCAGCAGCTTAGGGGGGACCAACAATCAGCCCCAGCATTTT
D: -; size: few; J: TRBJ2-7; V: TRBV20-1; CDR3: CSARDGRARDSNEQYF; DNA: TGCAGTGCTAGAGATGGCCGCGCCCGGGACTCCAACGAGCAGTACTTC
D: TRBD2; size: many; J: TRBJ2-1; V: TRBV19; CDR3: CASSIHLTSGRNNEQFF; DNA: TGTGCCAGTAGTATTCACCTAACTAGCGGGCGGAACAATGAGCAGTTCTTC
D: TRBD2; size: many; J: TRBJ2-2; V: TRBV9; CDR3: CASSVAPGTSGGRNTGELFF; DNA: TGTGCCAGCAGCGTCGCCCCCGGGACTAGCGGGGGCCGGAACACCGGGGAGCTGTTTTTT
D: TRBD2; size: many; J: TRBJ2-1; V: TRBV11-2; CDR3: CASSFRTSGGSSYNEQFF; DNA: TGTGCCAGCAGCTTTAGAACTAGCGGGGGGAGCTCCTACAATGAGCAGTTCTTC
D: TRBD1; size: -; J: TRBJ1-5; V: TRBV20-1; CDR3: CSASQGAGQPQHF; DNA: TGCAGTGCTAGCCAGGGGGCTGGTCAGCCCCAGCATTTT
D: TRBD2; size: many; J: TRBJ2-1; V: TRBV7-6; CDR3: CASSRTSGRSYEQFF; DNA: TGTGCCAGCAGCCGGACTAGCGGGAGGTCCTATGAGCAGTTCTTC
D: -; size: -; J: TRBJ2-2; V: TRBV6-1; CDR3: CASRDYTTGELFF; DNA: TGTGCCAGCAGGGACTATACTACCGGGGAGCTGTTTTTT
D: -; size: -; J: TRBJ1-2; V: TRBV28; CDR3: CASSPIGGEGYTF; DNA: TGTGCCAGCAGCCCCATAGGAGGCGAGGGCTACACCTTC
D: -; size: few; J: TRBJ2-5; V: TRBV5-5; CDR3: CASSFQVQGKETQYF; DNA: TGTGCCAGCAGCTTTCAGGTTCAGGGAAAAGAGACCCAGTACTTC
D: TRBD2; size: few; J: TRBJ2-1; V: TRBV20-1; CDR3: CSARLAGARNEQFF; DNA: TGCAGTGCTAGACTAGCGGGGGCTAGGAATGAGCAGTTCTTC
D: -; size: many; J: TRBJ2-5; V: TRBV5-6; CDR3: CASSLVLGKETQYF; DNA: TGTGCCAGCAGCTTGGTACTGGGGAAAGAGACCCAGTACTTC